This T cell receptor beta chain is from a study of cytomegalovirus exposure and HLA in healthy donors. The V gene's germline CDR1 is MNHEY and CDR2 SMNVEV (reference sequence). The CDR3 spans 18 residues. The V and J ends lost 5 bases and 0 bases, in that order; junction bases with no gene match: 7. PCR employed 60 Vbeta and 13 Jbeta primers. Here immunoSEQ multiplex PCR was the method, and the copy in TCRdb shows in-frame clones only, minus some. This table has roughly 150,000 clones, over 70% appearing once. The chain couples TRBV27 to TRBJ2-3; 14 nucleotides agree with TRBD2. Sequences were obtained from PBMCs. The origin of this receptor is a middle-aged man in good health and CMV-seropositive. For the CDR3, the DNA is TGTGCCAGCAGTAGGACTAGCGGGAGGAGACCTAGCACAGATACGCAGTATTTT. Amino acid sequence: CASSRTSGRRPSTDTQYF.